The clone carrying this T cell receptor (beta chain) was counted only a few times. The germline CDR1 and CDR2 sequences are SGHNT and YYREEE (reference sequence). The CDR3 length is 13 residues. J was trimmed by 1 base and V by 7 bases; bases with no gene match: 4. Data came from immunoSEQ multiplex PCR; TCRdb stores just in-frame clones and leaves some out. The sample includes 290,000 or so clones, around 80% of them seen just once. This sample is drawn from a study of blood T cell repertoires in COVID-19. Exposed volunteers were people who met a COVID-19 case within 2 weeks before study entry. V usage is TRBV5-4 and J usage is TRBJ2-7; 8 positions agree with TRBD2. Source material: PBMCs or T cells enriched from blood (not recorded which). This TCR derives from a man aged 40-55 years who had been exposed to COVID-19. The CDR3 loop is CASRLANSYEQYF. The CDR3 DNA follows: TGTGCCAGCCGACTAGCGAATTCCTACGAGCAGTACTTC.